Listed below are T cell receptor beta chains from one sample, sequenced in a study of early T cells in non-severe SARS-CoV-2 infection. Via MiXCR, TCRdb re-called the 5' RACE reads, giving one row per CDR3 protein. Found here are under 70,000 distinct CDR3 sequences, roughly 12% of them singletons; the top ten hold 3.5% to 4.5%. Sequencing was carried out using whole blood. The receptors originated from an adult who was a healthcare worker with PCR-confirmed SARS-CoV-2 infection or an uninfected control (not recorded which). Both conserved end residues are part of each CDR3. The D gene is left open where the match is weak. Size is omitted from some rows. Given values are once, few, many or a class for expanded clones.

j_call d_call v_call clone_size cdr3_aa cdr3_nt
TRBJ1-1 - TRBV7-8 - CASSSPGDTEAFF TGTGCCAGCAGCTCTCCAGGGGACACTGAAGCTTTCTTT
TRBJ2-1 TRBD2 TRBV20-1 many CSARVGTRAANEQFF TGCAGTGCTAGAGTCGGGACTAGGGCCGCTAATGAGCAGTTCTTC
TRBJ2-6 - TRBV7-9 many CASRPSGASGANVLTF TGTGCCAGCAGGCCGTCAGGGGCTTCTGGGGCCAACGTCCTGACTTTC
TRBJ1-1 TRBD1 TRBV29-1 many CSGYRGFNTEAFF TGCAGCGGATACAGGGGCTTCAACACTGAAGCTTTCTTT
TRBJ2-3 TRBD2 TRBV7-6 - CASGLAGLSDTQYF TGTGCCAGCGGACTAGCGGGCCTTTCGGATACGCAGTATTTT
TRBJ2-3 - TRBV6-2/TRBV6-3 many CASGESTDTQYF TGTGCCAGCGGAGAGTCCACAGATACGCAGTATTTT
TRBJ2-7 TRBD1 TRBV6-5 - CASSYSNSWTGGEEQYF TGTGCCAGCAGTTACTCGAACAGTTGGACAGGGGGGGAGGAGCAGTACTTC
TRBJ2-1 - TRBV11-2 many CASSLNFNNEQFF TGTGCCAGCAGCTTAAACTTCAACAATGAGCAGTTCTTC
TRBJ2-7 - TRBV9 many CASSFSTGFSYEQYF TGTGCCAGCAGCTTCTCGACAGGCTTCTCCTACGAGCAGTACTTC
TRBJ2-7 TRBD2 TRBV20-1 many CSARTSGSGEQYF TGCAGTGCTAGGACTAGCGGGAGCGGCGAGCAGTACTTC
TRBJ2-4 - TRBV14 many CASSQDGLAKNIQYF TGTGCCAGCAGCCAAGACGGGTTAGCCAAAAACATTCAGTACTTC
TRBJ2-5 - TRBV10-3 - CAISDAQPETQYF TGTGCCATCAGTGACGCTCAACCAGAGACCCAGTACTTC
TRBJ2-3 - TRBV29-1 few CSVVPAPGRVSTDTQYF TGCAGCGTTGTACCCGCGCCGGGGCGTGTGAGCACAGATACGCAGTATTTT
TRBJ1-1 - TRBV10-3 few CAISSTGKTEAFF TGTGCCATCAGCTCCACAGGGAAAACTGAAGCTTTCTTT
TRBJ2-7 TRBD2 TRBV16 - CASSPRLAGVYEQYF TGTGCCAGCAGCCCCCGACTAGCGGGAGTGTACGAGCAGTACTTC
TRBJ2-2 - TRBV30 - CAWSGNRGGTGELFF TGTGCCTGGAGTGGGAACAGGGGGGGCACCGGGGAGCTGTTTTTT
TRBJ2-1 - TRBV7-9 many CASSGTGTSYNEQFF TGTGCCAGCAGCGGAACAGGGACCTCCTACAATGAGCAGTTCTTC
TRBJ1-2 - TRBV2 many CASNPTAGYTF TGTGCCAGCAATCCGACCGCAGGCTACACCTTC
TRBJ1-3 - TRBV6-1 - CAGGQSSGNTIYF TGTGCCGGCGGACAGAGCTCTGGAAACACCATATATTTT
TRBJ1-6 - TRBV27 few CASSSNQDSLYNSPLHF TGTGCCAGCAGTTCAAACCAAGACAGCCTCTATAATTCACCCCTCCACTTT
TRBJ1-1 - TRBV10-1 - CASPPENTEAFF TGCGCCAGCCCCCCGGAGAACACTGAAGCTTTCTTT
TRBJ2-3 TRBD2 TRBV29-1 many CSVPRLAGTDTQYF TGCAGCGTACCCAGACTAGCGGGAACAGATACGCAGTATTTT
TRBJ2-7 TRBD1 TRBV20-1 many CSASPGTGGSSSYEQYF TGCAGTGCCAGCCCCGGGACAGGGGGGTCTAGCTCCTACGAGCAGTACTTC
TRBJ2-7 TRBD2 TRBV7-2 - CASRAGRGRSEQYF TGTGCCAGCAGAGCTGGGAGGGGAAGAAGCGAGCAGTACTTC
TRBJ2-2 - TRBV9 - CASSVGGSRGGELFF TGTGCCAGCAGCGTAGGCGGATCTCGCGGGGGGGAGCTGTTTTTT
TRBJ2-2 TRBD2 TRBV27 few CASSQSLAGVLPGELFF TGTGCCAGCAGTCAATCGCTAGCGGGAGTACTCCCCGGGGAGCTGTTTTTT
TRBJ2-7 - TRBV11-2 many CASSFNGSPYEQYF TGTGCCAGCAGCTTCAACGGATCCCCCTACGAGCAGTACTTC
TRBJ1-5 - TRBV19 many CASSIDRGSQHF TGTGCCAGTAGTATAGATCGGGGCTCCCAGCATTTT
TRBJ2-7 - TRBV15 many CATSGDGNEQYF TGTGCCACCAGCGGCGACGGCAACGAGCAGTACTTC
TRBJ2-1 - TRBV18 many CASSPRTGSGSNEQFF TGTGCCAGCTCACCACGGACGGGGTCGGGAAGCAATGAGCAGTTCTTC
TRBJ2-1 TRBD2 TRBV4-1 many CASSQATSGSIREQFF TGCGCCAGCAGCCAAGCCACTAGCGGGAGCATCAGGGAGCAGTTCTTC
TRBJ2-7 TRBD2 TRBV28 many CASSGGTSGLYEQYF TGTGCCAGCAGTGGGGGGACTAGCGGGCTATACGAGCAGTACTTC
TRBJ1-4 TRBD1 TRBV20-1 once CSARAKQGRNEKLFF TGCAGTGCTAGAGCGAAACAGGGGAGGAATGAAAAACTGTTTTTT
TRBJ1-3 - TRBV10-3 many CAIKGTSGNTIYF TGTGCCATCAAGGGGACCTCTGGAAACACCATATATTTT
TRBJ2-1 - TRBV18 many CASSPSRAGNNEQFF TGTGCCAGCTCACCCTCTAGGGCAGGGAACAATGAGCAGTTCTTC
TRBJ1-2 - TRBV29-1 few CSVEGNNYGYTF TGCAGCGTTGAGGGGAATAACTATGGCTACACCTTC
TRBJ2-7 - TRBV5-1 many CASSSGLSPYEQYF TGCGCCAGCAGCTCGGGACTTTCCCCGTACGAGCAGTACTTC
TRBJ2-7 - TRBV12-3/TRBV12-4 - CASSPEGAYEQYF TGTGCCAGCAGCCCCGAGGGGGCCTACGAGCAGTACTTC
TRBJ2-1 TRBD2 TRBV5-1 many CASSFLTSGGFNEQFF TGCGCCAGCAGCTTTTTGACTAGCGGGGGGTTTAATGAGCAGTTCTTC
TRBJ2-3 - TRBV5-1 - CASSPGPLTGTQYF TGCGCCAGCAGCCCCGGACCGCTAACGGGTACGCAGTATTTT
TRBJ2-7 TRBD2 TRBV11-2 few CASSLDGLAVYEQYF TGTGCCAGCAGCTTAGACGGACTAGCCGTGTACGAGCAGTACTTC
TRBJ2-3 - TRBV12-3/TRBV12-4 many CASSFSSTSSGQDTQYF TGTGCCAGCAGTTTTTCGTCCACTTCATCGGGCCAAGATACGCAGTATTTT
TRBJ1-4 - TRBV7-3 few CASSFWRGTNEKLFF TGTGCCAGCAGCTTCTGGAGGGGCACTAATGAAAAACTGTTTTTT
TRBJ1-3 - TRBV10-2 many CASNTPQPRAGNTIYF TGCGCCAGCAACACGCCTCAACCGAGGGCAGGAAACACCATATATTTT
TRBJ2-7 TRBD1 TRBV10-3 many CAISESIDRGRNEQYF TGTGCCATCAGTGAGTCCATCGACAGGGGCCGGAACGAGCAGTACTTC
TRBJ2-1 TRBD1 TRBV11-2 - CASSLGTGTHEQFF TGTGCCAGCAGCTTGGGGACAGGGACGCATGAGCAGTTCTTC
TRBJ2-5 - TRBV9 - CASSVGWRPGGETQYF TGTGCCAGCAGCGTAGGATGGCGGCCAGGCGGGGAGACCCAGTACTTC
TRBJ2-7 TRBD1 TRBV2 few CASAGDSHRLVEQYF TGTGCCAGCGCCGGGGACAGCCATAGGCTGGTGGAGCAGTACTTC
TRBJ2-1 TRBD2 TRBV12-3/TRBV12-4 - CASANSGSSYNEQFF TGTGCCAGCGCAAATAGCGGGTCCTCCTACAATGAGCAGTTCTTC
TRBJ2-7 - TRBV30 few CAYLRRDTYYEQYF TGTGCCTACTTACGACGGGACACCTACTACGAGCAGTACTTC
TRBJ2-1 TRBD2 TRBV5-1 many CASSRSGGPENEQFF TGCGCCAGCAGCCGTAGCGGGGGACCTGAGAATGAGCAGTTCTTC
TRBJ2-1 - TRBV11-2 many CASSAGTSPREQFF TGTGCCAGCAGCGCCGGGACATCCCCCAGGGAGCAGTTCTTC
TRBJ2-7 - TRBV11-2 - CASSLTPEQYF TGTGCCAGCAGCTTAACACCCGAGCAGTACTTC
TRBJ2-1 TRBD2 TRBV7-9 many CASTRGVSGNEQFF TGTGCCAGCACCCGGGGGGTGAGCGGGAATGAGCAGTTCTTC
TRBJ2-1 TRBD2 TRBV30 many CAWSRTSGRVEFF TGTGCCTGGAGCCGGACTAGCGGGAGGGTAGAGTTCTTC
TRBJ2-7 - TRBV10-3 - CAISTPTGNYEQYF TGTGCCATCAGTACCCCTACAGGGAACTACGAGCAGTACTTC
TRBJ1-1 - TRBV7-9 few CASSLVFGGASGSGAFF TGTGCCAGCAGCTTAGTTTTCGGTGGGGCTTCAGGGAGTGGAGCTTTCTTT
TRBJ2-3 TRBD2 TRBV20-1 many CSAKTSGSTDTQYF TGCAGTGCTAAGACTAGCGGGAGTACAGATACGCAGTATTTT